Shown below are 8 T cell receptor beta chains from a single sample sequenced in a study of T cell changes during pregnancy in multiple sclerosis. Repertoires were generated with immunoSEQ multiplex PCR, while TCRdb's copy carries only in-frame clones and drops some. The table lists roughly 63,000 clones, roughly 93% of them singletons. The sample in question was CD8+ T cells from peripheral blood mononuclear cells, obtained in the second trimester of pregnancy. The receptors stem from a female donor with multiple sclerosis, enrolled in a pregnancy study.

The table lists this clone with a count of one. The V call is TRBV19, the J call TRBJ2-2, with D perhaps matching TRBD2 (5 bases). This CDR3 comprises 15 residues. Germline CDR1 and CDR2: LNHDA and SQIVND (reference sequence). V lost 3 bases and J lost 0, with 8 bases in between. The CDR3 nucleotides are TGTGCCAGTAGTATGTGGGGAGCGAACACCGGGGAGCTGTTTTTT. Translation: CASSMWGANTGELFF.

The chain employs TRBV4-1 and TRBJ2-7; 7 bases fit TRBD1. Trimming removed 0 bases from V and 0 bases from J; junction bases left unmatched: 2. Germline values: CDR1 MGHRA, CDR2 YSYEKL. CDR3 length: 15 amino acids. DNA of the CDR3: TGCGCCAGCAGCCAAGACAGGGGGACCTCCTACGAGCAGTACTTC. Residues: CASSQDRGTSYEQYF.

This clone was found once. The rearrangement links TRBV4-2 to TRBJ2-4; D remains unclear. The CDR3 spans 15 residues. From germline, CDR1 is LGHNA and CDR2 YNFKEQ. V lost 0 bases, J lost 4 bases, and 10 bases lay in between. The CDR3 DNA follows: TGTGCCAGCAGCCAAGATTGGGCATTGAAAAACATTCAGTACTTC. Protein sequence: CASSQDWALKNIQYF.

The chain carries TRBV6-4 and TRBJ2-1, with 10 bases matching TRBD2. The junction had 6 bases not matched to a gene; V was cut back by 5 bases and J by 5 bases. CDR3 length: 15 residues. From germline, CDR1 is MRHNA and CDR2 SNTAGT. This CDR3 is CASSITSGDNNEQFF. In DNA, the CDR3 is TGTGCCAGCAGTATCACTAGCGGGGACAACAATGAGCAGTTCTTC.

The sample holds one count of this clone. V gene TRBV29-1 combines with J gene TRBJ2-3; 8 bases are a match to TRBD2. CDR3 length: 14 residues. V lost 6 bases to trimming and J lost 0 bases; unmatched junction nucleotides: 5. CDR1 is SQVTM and CDR2 is ANQGSEA in the germline V gene. CDR3 sequence: CSVSTSGSTDTQYF. Written as DNA, the CDR3 is TGCAGCGTATCCACTAGCGGTAGCACAGATACGCAGTATTTT.

The chain is built from TRBV2 and TRBJ2-4, with D possibly TRBD2 on 5 matching bases. The CDR3 is made up of 11 amino acids. CDR1 SNHLY and CDR2 FYNNEI come from the germline V gene. V shed 6 bases and J shed 11 bases, with 11 bases lying between them. The CDR3 bases are TGTGCCAGCAGGGGTGGACTTTTTCAGTACTTC. Translation gives CASRGGLFQYF.

The CDR3 loop is CASRDRGNTIYF. The CDR3 coding sequence is TGTGCCAGCAGGGACAGGGGAAACACCATATATTTT. This chain joins TRBV9 and TRBJ1-3; TRBD1 agrees at 7 bases. Germline assignment: CDR1 SGDLS and CDR2 YYNGEE. V shed 5 bases and J 4 bases; nucleotides not matched to a gene: 0. The CDR3 loop spans 12 amino acids.

This rearrangement joins TRBV27 to TRBJ1-2, with 11 positions matching TRBD1. This CDR3 comprises 13 residues. Germline values: CDR1 MNHEY, CDR2 SMNVEV (reference sequence). Trimming at V came to 6 bases and at J to 8 bases, leaving 5 bases not matched to a gene. The CDR3 here is CASSGTGGQGYTF. The CDR3 DNA follows: TGTGCCAGCAGCGGGACAGGGGGACAGGGCTACACCTTC.